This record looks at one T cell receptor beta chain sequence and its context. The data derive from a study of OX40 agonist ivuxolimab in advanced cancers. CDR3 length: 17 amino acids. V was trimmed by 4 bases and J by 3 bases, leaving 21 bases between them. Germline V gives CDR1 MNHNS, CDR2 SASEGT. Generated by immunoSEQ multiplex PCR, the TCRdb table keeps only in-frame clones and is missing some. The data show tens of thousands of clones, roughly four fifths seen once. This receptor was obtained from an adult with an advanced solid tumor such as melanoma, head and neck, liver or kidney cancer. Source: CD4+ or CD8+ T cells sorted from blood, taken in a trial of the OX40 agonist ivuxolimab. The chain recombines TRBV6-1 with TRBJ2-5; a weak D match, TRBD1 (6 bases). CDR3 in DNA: TGTGCCAGCAGTGTGGGGACAACGCGGGTCTACAAAGAGACCCAGTACTTC. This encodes CASSVGTTRVYKETQYF.